This paragraph covers one T cell receptor (beta chain) sequence. Its antigen is not identified. The record originates from a study of cytomegalovirus exposure and HLA in healthy donors. Study results and limitations: CMV antigen specificity was confirmed in vitro for three CMV-associated chains.

Looked up from germline, CDR1 is SGDLS and CDR2 is YYNGEE. The CDR3 totals 14 residues. V shed 4 bases, J shed 2 bases, and the junction held 5 bases outside the gene matches. Primers: 60 Vbeta forward and 13 Jbeta reverse. This table comes from immunoSEQ multiplex PCR, and its TCRdb copy is limited to in-frame clones, with some not included. The repertoire holds about 160,000 clones, with more than 60% as singletons. Nominal health characterized the donors when sampled, though unrecorded immune exposures were likely. This TCR derives from a woman in her forties or fifties in good health and CMV-seropositive. Sequenced: PBMCs. The chain carries TRBV9 and TRBJ2-5; 7 bases are shared with TRBD1. DNA of the CDR3: TGTGCCAGCAGCAGAAACAGGGGTCAAGAGACCCAGTACTTC. Protein product: CASSRNRGQETQYF.